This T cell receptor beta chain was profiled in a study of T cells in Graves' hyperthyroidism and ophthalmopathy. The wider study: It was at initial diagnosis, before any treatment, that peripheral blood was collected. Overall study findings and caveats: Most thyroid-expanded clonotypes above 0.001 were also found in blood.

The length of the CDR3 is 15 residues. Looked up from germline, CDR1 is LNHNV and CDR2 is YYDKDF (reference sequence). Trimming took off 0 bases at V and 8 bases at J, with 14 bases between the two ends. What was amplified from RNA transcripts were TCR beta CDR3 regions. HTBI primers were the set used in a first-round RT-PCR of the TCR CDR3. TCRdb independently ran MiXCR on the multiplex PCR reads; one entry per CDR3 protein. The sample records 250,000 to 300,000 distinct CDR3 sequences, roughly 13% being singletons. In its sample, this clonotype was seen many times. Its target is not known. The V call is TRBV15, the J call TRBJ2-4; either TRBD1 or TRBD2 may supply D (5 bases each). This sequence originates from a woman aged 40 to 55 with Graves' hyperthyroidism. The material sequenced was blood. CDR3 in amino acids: CATSRDGGGLDIQYF. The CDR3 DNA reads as TGTGCCACCAGCAGAGATGGTGGGGGATTGGACATTCAGTACTTC.